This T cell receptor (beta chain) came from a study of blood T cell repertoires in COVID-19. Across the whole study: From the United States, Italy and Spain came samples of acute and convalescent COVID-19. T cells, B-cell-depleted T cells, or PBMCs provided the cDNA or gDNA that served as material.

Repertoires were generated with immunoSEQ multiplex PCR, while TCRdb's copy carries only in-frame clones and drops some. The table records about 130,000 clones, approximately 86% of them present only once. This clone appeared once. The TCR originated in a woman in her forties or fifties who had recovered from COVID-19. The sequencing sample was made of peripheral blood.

This CDR3 is CASSPGQGLLGYTF. DNA of the CDR3: TGCGCCAGCAGCCCGGGACAGGGGTTGTTAGGCTACACCTTC. The rearrangement uses TRBV5-1 and TRBJ1-2, with 10 positions matching TRBD1. Germline V lookup: CDR1 SGHRS, CDR2 YFSETQ. The CDR3 covers 14 residues. J lost 8 bases, V lost 4 bases, and 8 bases had no gene match.